The 10 T cell receptor beta chains given below trace back to one sample, sequenced in a study of Ad26.COV2.S vaccination and SARS-CoV-2 variants. Profiled with immunoSEQ multiplex PCR; TCRdb holds only in-frame clones, not every one. The profile shows 250,000 to 300,000 clones, over 75% of them singletons. Regarding treatment: 15 to 20 received Ad26.COV2.S at low or high dose, single or two shots; 5 received placebo; per-sample allocation not given. Sample collection was performed on day 63 after the first vaccine or placebo injection. The specimen was peripheral blood, collected in a trial of Ad26.COV2.S vaccine versus placebo. These receptors all stem from a person aged 18-60 years who received the Ad26.COV2.S COVID-19 vaccine or a placebo.

This chain connects TRBV5-5 to TRBJ1-5; 9 nucleotides match TRBD1. The germline V gene has CDR1 SGHKS and CDR2 YYEKEE (reference sequence). After removal of 0 bases from V and 5 bases from J, the junction contained 3 bases not matched to a gene. The CDR3 is 15 amino acids. The CDR3 bases are TGTGCCAGCAGCTTGGGACAGGGGGTCCATCAGCCCCAGCATTTT. Translated: CASSLGQGVHQPQHF.

The CDR3 region has the DNA TGTGCCAGCAGCTTACAGGGCGCCAGCTCACCCCTCCACTTT. It yields the protein CASSLQGASSPLHF. The chain links TRBV11-2 to TRBJ1-6, with TRBD1 as a possible D gene (5 bases). V shed 2 bases and J shed 10 bases, with 12 bases lying between them. The germline V gene has CDR1 SGHAT and CDR2 FQNNGV. This CDR3 comprises 14 residues.

This chain uses TRBV18 with TRBJ1-1; D not certain. V lost 0 bases, J lost 4 bases, and 12 bases lay in between. The V gene's germline CDR1 is KGHSH and CDR2 LQKENI. CDR3 length: 15 amino acids. CDR3 protein: CASSPPYSRGTEAFF. The CDR3 DNA is TGTGCCAGCTCACCACCCTACAGCCGGGGCACTGAAGCTTTCTTT.

V usage is TRBV28 and J usage is TRBJ2-3; TRBD1 matches at 7 bases. The CDR3 contains 15 residues. V trimming: 5 bases; J trimming: 0 bases; junction bases outside the gene matches: 5. The germline V gene has CDR1 MDHEN and CDR2 SYDVKM. Here the CDR3 reads CASSPGQASTDTQYF. The CDR3 nucleotides are TGTGCCAGCAGTCCAGGACAGGCTAGCACAGATACGCAGTATTTT.

This chain connects TRBV3-1 (or the pseudogene TRBV3-2) to TRBJ1-2, with D uncertain. Between the trimmed V and J ends, which lost 1 base and 0 bases, there was a span of 9 bases. CDR1 and CDR2 from the germline V gene are LGHDT and YNNKEL (reference sequence). The CDR3 has 15 amino acids. The CDR3 region has the DNA TGTGCCAGCAGCCAAGGACACCGGCCTAACTATGGCTACACCTTC. Amino acid sequence: CASSQGHRPNYGYTF.

The rearrangement joins TRBV6-5 to TRBJ1-3; possible D gene TRBD1, 5 bases. Germline lookup yields CDR1 MNHEY and CDR2 SVGAGI. V lost 6 bases to trimming and J lost 0 bases, with 12 bases between them. The CDR3 has 15 residues. The DNA for the CDR3 is TGTGCCAGCAGAACACAGGCCTCCTCTGGAAACACCATATATTTT. Translating gives CASRTQASSGNTIYF.

V usage is TRBV12-3 or TRBV12-4 and J usage is TRBJ2-6; D is unclear. The CDR3 runs to 12 residues. V lost 6 bases and J lost 7, with 7 bases in between. The chain's CDR3 is CASSLGANVLTF. The CDR3 coding sequence is TGTGCCAGCAGCCTCGGAGCCAACGTCCTGACTTTC.

This clone came up a few times. The chain links TRBV6-5 to TRBJ1-6; D might be TRBD1 (5 bases). The CDR3 has 15 residues. Germline CDR1 is MNHEY and CDR2 is SVGAGI. Trimming took off 6 bases at V and 5 bases at J, with 14 bases between the two ends. CDR3 sequence reads: CASRRTPLNNSPLHF. DNA of the CDR3: TGTGCCAGCAGGAGGACACCTCTTAATAATTCACCCCTCCACTTT.

The chain employs TRBV6-5 and TRBJ2-1; 8 bases line up with TRBD1. Trimming cost V 6 bases and J 3 bases; bases outside gene matches: 7. There are 15 residues in the CDR3. The germline CDR1 and CDR2 sequences are MNHEY and SVGAGI. This CDR3 reads CASRPTGTGYNEQFF. Written as DNA, the CDR3 is TGTGCCAGCAGGCCCACCGGGACAGGCTACAATGAGCAGTTCTTC.

The rearrangement uses TRBV7-2 and TRBJ1-3; D possibly corresponds to TRBD1 (5 bases). Germline assignment: CDR1 SGHTA and CDR2 FQGNSA. The CDR3 has 16 amino acids. V gave up 5 bases and J gave up 4 bases, with 18 bases separating them. CDR3 nucleotides: TGTGCCAGCAGCATAGACCCTTGGCGGGGGGGAAACACCATATATTTT. Translated, it gives CASSIDPWRGGNTIYF.